A selection of T cell receptor beta chains follows, all from one sample in a study of T cell responses to AZD1222 COVID-19 vaccine. TCRdb keeps only in-frame clones here, not all; method: immunoSEQ multiplex PCR. This sample has 50,000 to 75,000 clones, with 89% found just once. The sequenced sample was peripheral blood, obtained 28 days after the second AZD1222 dose. These receptors were taken from an adult who received the AZD1222 COVID-19 vaccine. CDR3s include the opening cysteine and the closing phenylalanine or tryptophan. A D gene is named only where the DNA matches it firmly.

v_call	j_call	d_call	cdr3_aa	cdr3_nt
TRBV30	TRBJ2-5	NA	CAWSQLQETQYF	TGTGCCTGGAGTCAACTCCAAGAGACCCAGTACTTC
TRBV19	TRBJ1-2	NA	CASSTSGTRGSYTF	TGTGCCAGTAGTACGTCCGGGACAAGGGGGAGCTACACCTTC
TRBV5-5	TRBJ2-7	TRBD1	CASSARTGDNYEQYF	TGTGCCAGCAGCGCCCGGACAGGCGATAACTACGAGCAGTACTTC
TRBV5-6	TRBJ1-2	NA	CASSRRRGRLSGYGYTF	TGTGCCAGCAGCCGGAGGAGGGGCCGGCTGTCGGGCTATGGCTACACCTTC
TRBV7-8	TRBJ2-7	NA	CASSFSTFTYEQYF	TGTGCCAGCAGCTTCTCGACGTTTACCTACGAGCAGTACTTC
TRBV11-3	TRBJ2-3	NA	CASSSARSGPDTQYF	TGTGCCAGCAGCTCCGCCCGGTCCGGGCCAGATACGCAGTATTTT
TRBV6-5	TRBJ1-4	NA	CASTLKPPGVFF	TGTGCCAGCACCCTAAAGCCCCCGGGAGTGTTTTTT
TRBV10-2	TRBJ1-2	NA	CASSVQGGGYTF	TGCGCCAGCAGTGTACAGGGTGGCGGCTACACCTTC
TRBV28	TRBJ2-5	TRBD1	CASSLPAGTGKVETQYF	TGTGCCAGCAGTCTCCCCGCCGGGACAGGGAAGGTGGAGACCCAGTACTTC
TRBV7-8	TRBJ2-2	NA	CASSLDNTGELFF	TGTGCCAGCAGCTTAGACAACACCGGGGAGCTGTTTTTT
TRBV27	TRBJ2-7	NA	CASSLLGSEQYF	TGTGCCAGCAGTTTACTAGGTTCCGAGCAGTACTTC
TRBV30	TRBJ1-4	NA	CAWSVGVSGVGTNEKLFF	TGTGCCTGGAGTGTCGGTGTCTCGGGTGTAGGGACTAATGAAAAACTGTTTTTT